These 20 T cell receptor beta chains were sequenced from one sample in a study of CD8+CD57+ T cells in acquired aplastic anemia. The TCR beta profiling, which covered VDJ combination and CDR3 sequence, was carried out using genomic DNA as the template. TCRdb re-called the reads with MiXCR, one entry per CDR3 protein. The table lists about 180,000 distinct CDR3 sequences, just over 45% of them singletons. The sample was sorted CD4+, CD8+, or CD8+CD57+ T cells (not recorded which) from PBMCs. All receptors derive from a human donor in good health.

The chain employs TRBV19 and TRBJ1-1, with D possibly being TRBD1 (5 bases). This CDR3 is 14 amino acids long. Deletions cut 4 bases from V and 1 base from J, with 10 bases between. CDR1 is LNHDA and CDR2 is SQIVND in the germline V gene (reference sequence). The CDR3 nucleotides read TGTGCCAGTAGTACAGGGCCAACGAACACTGAAGCTTTCTTT. The encoded protein is CASSTGPTNTEAFF.

This clonotype was counted between two and nine times. The gene calls are TRBV9 and TRBJ1-3; no reliable D call. Germline CDR1 reads SGDLS; CDR2 reads YYNGEE. Trimming took off 4 bases at V and 5 bases at J, with 7 bases between the two ends. This CDR3 is 12 amino acids long. CDR3 loop: CASSTDRNTIYF. DNA for the CDR3: TGTGCCAGCAGCACCGACAGAAACACCATATATTTT.

The CDR3: CATQRTGILPYGYTF. Here the CDR3 DNA reads TGTGCCACCCAAAGGACAGGTATTCTTCCATATGGCTACACCTTC. The chain has TRBV24-1 and TRBJ1-2, with TRBD1 matching 7 bases. J lost 5 bases, V lost 9 bases, and 14 bases had no gene match. The CDR3 has 15 amino acids. Looked up from germline, CDR1 is KGHDR and CDR2 is SFDVKD.

As concerns this clonotype: In this CDR3 the conserved last residue, phenylalanine or tryptophan, is missing, so a read error is likely. The chain combines TRBV24-1 with TRBJ1-2; D is perhaps TRBD1 (5 bases). Germline CDR1 and CDR2: KGHDR and SFDVKD. The germline V and J ends were trimmed by 4 bases and 0 bases, with 5 bases remaining between them. The CDR3 length is 13 residues. The CDR3 bases are TGTGCCACCAGTGAGGGACCTAACTATGGCTACACCTCC. This sequence encodes CATSEGPNYGYTS.

The gene calls are TRBV10-3 and TRBJ2-7; D might be TRBD1 (5 bases). Trimming left V 1 base short and J 5 bases short, with 12 bases between. Per germline, CDR1 ENHRY and CDR2 SYGVKD. The CDR3 covers 14 residues. In DNA, the CDR3 is TGTGCCATCAGTGAGTTGTCAGGGAACAACGAGCAGTACTTC. Protein sequence: CAISELSGNNEQYF.

The rearrangement joins TRBV7-6 to TRBJ2-5; D might be TRBD1 (6 bases). The V end was cut by 1 base, the J end by 6 bases, with 12 bases between. CDR1 is SGHVS and CDR2 is FNYEAQ in the germline V gene. CDR3 size: 14 residues. DNA for the CDR3: TGTGCCAGCAGCTTAGTACAGGGCGTACAGACCCAGTACTTC. This sequence encodes CASSLVQGVQTQYF. Combining the CDR3 with reference TRBV7-6 and TRBJ2-5 gives the whole variable domain GAGVSQSPRYKVTKRGQDVALRCDPISGHVSLYWYRQALGQGPEFLTYFNYEAQQDKSGLPNDRFSAERPEGSISTLTIQRTEQRDSAMYRCASSLVQGVQTQYFGPGTRLLVL.

This clonotype was found once. This rearrangement joins TRBV15 to TRBJ2-7; D is unresolved. This CDR3 contains 15 residues. In germline, CDR1 is LNHNV, CDR2 YYDKDF (reference sequence). Trimming took off 0 bases at V and 0 bases at J, with 9 bases between the two ends. This chain's CDR3 is CATSRDTVGSYEQYF. In DNA form, the CDR3 reads TGTGCCACCAGCAGAGATACAGTGGGCTCCTACGAGCAGTACTTC.

The sample holds many counts of this clonotype. The chain combines TRBV5-6 with TRBJ1-4; no clear D. Germline V gene sequence: CDR1 SGHDT, CDR2 YYEEEE. CDR3 length: 16 residues. The ends were cut back, 0 bases at V and 11 bases at J, with 20 bases in the middle. The CDR3 loop reads CASSLVGAATSRKLFF. The CDR3 DNA sequence: TGTGCCAGCAGCTTGGTAGGCGCAGCAACCTCCAGGAAACTGTTTTTT.

The CDR3 is CASSLYGADTQYF. CDR3 nucleotide sequence: TGTGCCAGCAGCTTATACGGGGCAGATACGCAGTATTTT. V is TRBV7-3 and J is TRBJ2-3; TRBD2 is a possible D gene (5 bases). The CDR3 is 13 amino acids. CDR1 SGHTA and CDR2 FQGTGA come from the germline V gene. Trimming cost V 2 bases and J 4 bases, with 7 bases left between them. Combining the CDR3 with reference TRBV7-3 and TRBJ2-3 gives the whole variable domain GAGVSQTPSNKVTEKGKYVELRCDPISGHTALYWYRQSLGQGPEFLIYFQGTGAADDSGLPNDRFFAVRPEGSVSTLKIQRTERGDSAVYLCASSLYGADTQYFGPGTRLTVL.

The chain uses TRBV29-1 and TRBJ1-1; the match to TRBD1 covers 7 bases. Germline V gives CDR1 SQVTM, CDR2 ANQGSEA. CDR3 length: 15 residues. The trim removed 3 bases at V and 1 base at J, leaving 8 bases unmatched. As DNA, the CDR3 is TGCAGCGTTGATTGGTCGGGACAGCAGAACACTGAAGCTTTCTTT. This sequence encodes CSVDWSGQQNTEAFF.

Many counts were recorded for this clonotype. The chain uses TRBV19 and TRBJ2-2; no definite D call. From germline, CDR1 is LNHDA and CDR2 SQIVND (reference sequence). The length of the CDR3 is 14 residues. V was shortened by 1 base and J by 4 bases, with 7 bases between the two germline ends. CDR3 protein: CASSIGGVTGELFF. CDR3 DNA: TGTGCCAGTAGTATAGGTGGGGTCACCGGGGAGCTGTTTTTT.

This clonotype was detected ten times or more. The chain recombines TRBV7-2 with TRBJ1-2; 8 nucleotides match TRBD1. The germline CDR1 and CDR2 sequences are SGHTA and FQGNSA. The CDR3 runs 17 residues. J was trimmed by 4 bases and V by 5 bases; bases with no gene match: 15. CDR3 loop: CASSPSTGDGGSYGYTF. The DNA of the CDR3 is TGTGCCAGCAGCCCCTCGACAGGGGACGGGGGGAGCTATGGCTACACCTTC.

This clonotype was seen repeatedly, ten times or more. The V and J genes are TRBV9 and TRBJ2-7; TRBD2 matches at 9 bases. Germline V lookup: CDR1 SGDLS, CDR2 YYNGEE. This CDR3 has 14 amino acids. With V trimmed by 3 bases and J by 6 bases, 7 bases remained unmatched. The CDR3 spells CASSEGTSYREQYF. The DNA for the CDR3 is TGTGCCAGCAGCGAGGGGACTAGCTATCGCGAGCAGTACTTC. Full variable domain (missing parts from reference TRBV9 and TRBJ2-7): DSGVTQTPKHLITATGQRVTLRCSPRSGDLSVYWYQQSLDQGLQFLIQYYNGEERAKGNILERFSAQQFPDLHSELNLSSLELGDSALYFCASSEGTSYREQYFGPGTRLTVT.

This clonotype was seen at least ten times. This chain uses TRBV5-1 with TRBJ2-7, with TRBD1 matching 7 bases. The CDR3 sequence is 13 residues long. Germline values: CDR1 SGHRS, CDR2 YFSETQ. Trimming took 3 bases from V and 7 from J; bases not matched to a gene: 7. The CDR3 region is CASSYEGAGEQYF. CDR3 DNA sequence: TGCGCCAGCAGCTACGAGGGGGCCGGGGAGCAGTACTTC.

The V and J genes are TRBV5-1 and TRBJ1-5; 9 positions match TRBD1. This CDR3 is 16 amino acids long. The ends lost 3 bases at V and 9 bases at J; junction bases unmatched: 13. Germline V gene lookup returns CDR1 SGHRS and CDR2 YFSETQ. The chain's CDR3 is CASSSPGDRVLRPQHF. The CDR3 DNA reads as TGCGCCAGCAGCTCACCGGGGGACAGGGTGTTGCGGCCCCAGCATTTT.

This chain joins TRBV2 and TRBJ2-7, with TRBD1 matching over 10 bases. After removal of 7 bases from V and 5 bases from J, the junction contained 8 bases not matched to a gene. The CDR3 covers 14 residues. Germline CDR1 is SNHLY and CDR2 is FYNNEI. The CDR3 spells CASTPGQGIHEQYF. The CDR3 DNA is TGTGCCAGCACCCCGGGACAGGGGATCCACGAGCAGTACTTC.

This clonotype came up many times. The gene calls are TRBV10-3 and TRBJ2-7, with 8 nucleotides matching TRBD2. The germline gives CDR1 ENHRY, CDR2 SYGVKD. Trimming took 6 bases from V and 0 from J; bases not matched to a gene: 13. The CDR3 totals 17 residues. The CDR3 bases are TGTGCCATCAGCGACCCCGGACTAGCCGTTTCCTCCTACGAGCAGTACTTC. Amino acids: CAISDPGLAVSSYEQYF.

In this sample, this clonotype turned up a few times. The rearrangement joins TRBV12-3 or TRBV12-4 to TRBJ2-3; TRBD2 aligns across 9 bases. The length of the CDR3 is 19 residues. V shed 2 bases and J 0 bases; nucleotides not matched to a gene: 12. The CDR3 region is CASSLTQGSGSASTDTQYF. Written as DNA, the CDR3 is TGTGCCAGCAGTTTAACACAGGGTAGCGGGAGCGCTAGCACAGATACGCAGTATTTT.

This clonotype was detected many times. The genes are TRBV4-3 and TRBJ1-6, with D maybe TRBD1 (5 bases). The CDR3 consists of 17 residues. CDR1 LGHNA and CDR2 YSLEER come from the germline V gene. The V gene lost 0 bases and the J gene lost 10 bases, with 19 bases spanning the gap. Here the CDR3 reads CASSQDIRGGPYSPLHF. The CDR3 DNA sequence: TGCGCCAGCAGCCAAGATATTAGGGGTGGTCCTTACTCACCCCTCCACTTT.

This clonotype was seen at least ten times. The CDR3 bases are TGTGCCAGCAGTGCGAGCCCTCTAGCGGGAGTTGTCGGTGAGCAGTTCTTC. It is translated as CASSASPLAGVVGEQFF. The chain uses TRBV2 and TRBJ2-1; TRBD2 matches 10 bases. In germline, CDR1 is SNHLY, CDR2 FYNNEI. This CDR3 spans 17 amino acids. V gave up 4 bases and J gave up 9 bases; unmatched junction bases: 15.